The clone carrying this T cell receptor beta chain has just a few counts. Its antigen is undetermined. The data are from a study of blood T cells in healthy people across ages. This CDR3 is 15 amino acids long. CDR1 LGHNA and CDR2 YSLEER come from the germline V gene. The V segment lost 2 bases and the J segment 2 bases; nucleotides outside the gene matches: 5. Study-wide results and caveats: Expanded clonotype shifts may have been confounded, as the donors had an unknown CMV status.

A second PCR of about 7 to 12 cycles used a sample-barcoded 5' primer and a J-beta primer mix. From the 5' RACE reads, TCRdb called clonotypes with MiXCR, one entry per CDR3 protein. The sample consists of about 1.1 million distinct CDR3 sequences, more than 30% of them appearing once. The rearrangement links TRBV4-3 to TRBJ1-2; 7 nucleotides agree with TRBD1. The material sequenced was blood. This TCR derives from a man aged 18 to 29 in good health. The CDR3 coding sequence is TGCGCCAGCAGCCAATCACTGGGACAGAACTATGGCTACACCTTC. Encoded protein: CASSQSLGQNYGYTF.